This T cell receptor (beta chain) stems from a study of blood T cell repertoires in COVID-19. Study details: The origin of the acute and convalescent COVID-19 samples was the United States, Italy and Spain.

J gave up 5 bases and V 3 bases, and 4 bases lay outside the gene matches. CDR1 and CDR2 from the germline V gene are LGHDT and YNNKEL (reference sequence). The length of the CDR3 is 15 residues. Repertoires were generated with immunoSEQ multiplex PCR, while TCRdb's copy carries only in-frame clones and drops some. The table includes approximately 190,000 clones, roughly nine tenths detected once. This TCR came from a man in his sixties with active or convalescent COVID-19. Specimen: peripheral blood. The chain employs TRBV3-1 (or the pseudogene TRBV3-2) and TRBJ2-2; 9 nucleotides agree with TRBD2. CDR3 in amino acids: CASSQAGGRTGELFF. The CDR3 DNA reads TGTGCCAGCAGCCAGGCGGGGGGGCGAACCGGGGAGCTGTTTTTT.